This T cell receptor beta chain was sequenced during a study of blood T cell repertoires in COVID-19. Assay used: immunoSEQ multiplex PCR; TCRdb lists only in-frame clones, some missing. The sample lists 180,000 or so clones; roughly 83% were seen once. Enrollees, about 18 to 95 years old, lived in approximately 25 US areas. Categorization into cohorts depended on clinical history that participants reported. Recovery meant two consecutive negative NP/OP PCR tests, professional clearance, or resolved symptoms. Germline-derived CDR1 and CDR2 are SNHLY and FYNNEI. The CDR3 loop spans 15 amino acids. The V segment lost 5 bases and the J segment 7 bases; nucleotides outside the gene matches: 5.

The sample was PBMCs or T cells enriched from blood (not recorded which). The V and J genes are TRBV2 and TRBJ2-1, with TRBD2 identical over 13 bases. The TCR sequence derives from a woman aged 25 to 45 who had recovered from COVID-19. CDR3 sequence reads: CASSLRTSGSNEQFF. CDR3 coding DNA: TGTGCCAGCAGTCTTCGGACTAGCGGGAGTAATGAGCAGTTCTTC.